This T cell receptor beta chain was captured in a study of T cell responses to AZD1222 COVID-19 vaccine. Worth noting for this clone: The target antigen is unknown.

V lost 2 bases and J lost 6, with 15 bases in between. The CDR3 sequence is 15 residues long. The germline V gene has CDR1 KGHSH and CDR2 LQKENI. Overall study findings and caveats: The span of vaccine-associated CD4 TCRs extended across spike, with dominance at 160-218 and 743-854. Seropositive status at baseline applied to only five to seven AZD1222 recipients.

The protocol was immunoSEQ multiplex PCR, while the TCRdb copy is restricted to in-frame clones and leaves out a portion. The data contain fewer than 120,000 clones, around 90% of them singletons. The TCR originated in an adult who received the AZD1222 COVID-19 vaccine. Sequencing used peripheral blood, obtained 28 days after the second AZD1222 dose. The rearrangement links TRBV18 to TRBJ2-3; D is perhaps TRBD2 (6 bases). The CDR3 coding sequence is TGTGCCAGCTCACCATATACGGGAGCCACCGATACGCAGTATTTT. Translation: CASSPYTGATDTQYF.